The following is a T cell receptor (beta chain) sequence with its context. Its matching antigen is unknown. The data were obtained in a study of shared clonotypes between healthy human individuals. Study-level points and caveats: Shared across a few donors were roughly 5% of the naive CD4 clonotypes. It was only blood that was sampled, and tissue repertoires likely differ. Clonotype sharing among donors, it was expected, would be affected by sequencing depth.

Trimming removed 5 bases from V and 8 bases from J, with 22 bases in between. The CDR3 length is 16 residues. Germline V gene sequence: CDR1 SGHKS, CDR2 YYEKEE (reference sequence). Profiled with immunoSEQ multiplex PCR; TCRdb holds only in-frame clones, not every one. This table holds about 2.4 million clones, more than 85% found once. The receptor was isolated from a man aged 18 to 30 in good health. Some clones in this sample may be carry-over from other donors' samples. V and J are TRBV5-5 and TRBJ1-4; D not certain. The sequenced sample consisted of naive CD4+ T cells from PBMCs. Regarding subset: CD45RA+ positively selected. In nucleotides, the CDR3 is TGTGCCAGCAGTGTTTACCGGCAAGATGTTCGGGAAAAACTGTTTTTT. Translated, it gives CASSVYRQDVREKLFF.